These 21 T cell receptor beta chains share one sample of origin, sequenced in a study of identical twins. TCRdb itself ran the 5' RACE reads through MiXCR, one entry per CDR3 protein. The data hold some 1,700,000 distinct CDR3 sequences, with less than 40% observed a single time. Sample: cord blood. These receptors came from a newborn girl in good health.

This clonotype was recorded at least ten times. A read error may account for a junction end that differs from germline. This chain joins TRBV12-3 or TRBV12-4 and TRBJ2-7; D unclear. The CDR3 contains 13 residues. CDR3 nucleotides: TGTGCCAGCAGTTTTCGCCTCTCCAACGAGCAGTACTTC. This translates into CASSFRLSNEQYF.

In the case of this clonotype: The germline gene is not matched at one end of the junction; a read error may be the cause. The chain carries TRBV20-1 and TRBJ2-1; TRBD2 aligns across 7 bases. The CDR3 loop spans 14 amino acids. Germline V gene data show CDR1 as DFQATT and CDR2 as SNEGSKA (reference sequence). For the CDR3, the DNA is TGCAGTGCTAGCCAAGGACTAGGCTACAGTGAGCAGTTCTTC. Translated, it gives CSASQGLGYSEQFF.

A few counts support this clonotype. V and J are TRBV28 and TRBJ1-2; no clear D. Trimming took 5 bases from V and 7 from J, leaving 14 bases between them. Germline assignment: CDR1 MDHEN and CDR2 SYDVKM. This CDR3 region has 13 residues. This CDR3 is CASSNYILGGYTF. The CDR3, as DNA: TGTGCCAGCAGTAATTACATTTTAGGTGGCTACACCTTC.

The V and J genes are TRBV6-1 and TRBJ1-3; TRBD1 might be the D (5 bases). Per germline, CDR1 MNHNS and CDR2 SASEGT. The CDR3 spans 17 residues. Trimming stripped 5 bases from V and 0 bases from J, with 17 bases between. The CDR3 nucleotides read TGTGCCAGCAGTATTAGGGACTCCTCGCGCTCTGGAAACACCATATATTTT. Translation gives CASSIRDSSRSGNTIYF.

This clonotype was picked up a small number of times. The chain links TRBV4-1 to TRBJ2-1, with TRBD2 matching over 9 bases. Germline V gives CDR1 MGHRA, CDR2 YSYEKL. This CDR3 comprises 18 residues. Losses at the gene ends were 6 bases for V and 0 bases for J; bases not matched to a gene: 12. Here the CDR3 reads CASSPQPSTSGSYNEQFF. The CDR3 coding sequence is TGCGCCAGCAGTCCTCAGCCTTCGACTAGCGGCTCCTACAATGAGCAGTTCTTC.

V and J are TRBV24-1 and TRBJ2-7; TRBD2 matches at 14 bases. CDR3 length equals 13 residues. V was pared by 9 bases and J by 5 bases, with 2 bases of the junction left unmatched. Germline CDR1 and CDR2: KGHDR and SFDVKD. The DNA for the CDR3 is TGTGCCACCGGACTAGCGGGAGGTCACGAGCAGTACTTC. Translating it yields CATGLAGGHEQYF.

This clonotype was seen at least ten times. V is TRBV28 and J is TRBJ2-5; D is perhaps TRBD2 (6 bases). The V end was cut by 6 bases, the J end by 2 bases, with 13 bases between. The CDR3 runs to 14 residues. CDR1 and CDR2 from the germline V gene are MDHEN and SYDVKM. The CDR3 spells CASSRGGSQETQYF. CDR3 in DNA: TGTGCCAGCAGCCGGGGAGGATCGCAAGAGACCCAGTACTTC.

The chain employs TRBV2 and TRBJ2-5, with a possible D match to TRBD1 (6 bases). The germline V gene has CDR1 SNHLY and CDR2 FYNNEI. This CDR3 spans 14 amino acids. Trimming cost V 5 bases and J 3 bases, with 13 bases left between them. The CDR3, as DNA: TGTGCCAGCAGTAGAGACAGGTCTGAAGAGACCCAGTACTTC. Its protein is CASSRDRSEETQYF. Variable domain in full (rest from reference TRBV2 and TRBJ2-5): EPEVTQTPSHQVTQMGQEVILRCVPISNHLYFYWYRQILGQKVEFLVSFYNNEISEKSEIFDDQFSVERPDGSNFTLKIRSTKLEDSAMYFCASSRDRSEETQYFGPGTRLLVL.

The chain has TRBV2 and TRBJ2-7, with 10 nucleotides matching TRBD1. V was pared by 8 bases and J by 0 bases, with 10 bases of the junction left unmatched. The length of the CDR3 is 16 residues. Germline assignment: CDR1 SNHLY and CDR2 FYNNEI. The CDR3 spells CASQGLGTGDSYEQYF. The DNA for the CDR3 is TGTGCCAGCCAGGGCTTGGGGACAGGGGACTCCTACGAGCAGTACTTC. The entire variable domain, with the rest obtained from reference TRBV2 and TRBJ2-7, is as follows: EPEVTQTPSHQVTQMGQEVILRCVPISNHLYFYWYRQILGQKVEFLVSFYNNEISEKSEIFDDQFSVERPDGSNFTLKIRSTKLEDSAMYFCASQGLGTGDSYEQYFGPGTRLTVT.

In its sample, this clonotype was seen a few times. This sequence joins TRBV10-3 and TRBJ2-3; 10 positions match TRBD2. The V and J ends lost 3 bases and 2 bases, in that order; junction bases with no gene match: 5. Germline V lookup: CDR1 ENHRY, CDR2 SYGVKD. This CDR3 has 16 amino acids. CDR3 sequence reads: CAISDQLAGITDTQYF. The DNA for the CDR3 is TGTGCCATCAGTGACCAACTAGCGGGGATCACAGATACGCAGTATTTT.

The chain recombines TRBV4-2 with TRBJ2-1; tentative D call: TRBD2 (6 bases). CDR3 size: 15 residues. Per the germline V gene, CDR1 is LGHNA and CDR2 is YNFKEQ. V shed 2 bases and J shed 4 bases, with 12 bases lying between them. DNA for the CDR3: TGTGCCAGCAGCCAAAGTACTAGCCGATACAATGAGCAGTTCTTC. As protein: CASSQSTSRYNEQFF.

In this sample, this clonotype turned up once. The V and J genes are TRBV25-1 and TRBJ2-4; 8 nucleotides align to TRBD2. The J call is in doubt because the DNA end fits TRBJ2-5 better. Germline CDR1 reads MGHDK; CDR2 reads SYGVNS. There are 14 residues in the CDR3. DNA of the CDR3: TGTGCCAGCAGCGCGCTAGCGGGTCGAGAGACCCAGTACTTC. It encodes CASSALAGRETQYF.

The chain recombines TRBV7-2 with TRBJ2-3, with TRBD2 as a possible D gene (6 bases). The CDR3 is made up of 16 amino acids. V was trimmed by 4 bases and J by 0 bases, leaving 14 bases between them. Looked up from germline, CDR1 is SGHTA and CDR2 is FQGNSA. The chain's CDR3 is CASSYGLALSTDTQYF. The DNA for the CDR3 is TGTGCCAGCAGCTACGGTCTAGCGCTTAGCACAGATACGCAGTATTTT. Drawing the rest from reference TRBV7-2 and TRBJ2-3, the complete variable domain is GAGVSQSPSNKVTEKGKDVELRCDPISGHTALYWYRQSLGQGLEFLIYFQGNSAPDKSGLPSDRFSAERTGGSVSTLTIQRTQQEDSAVYLCASSYGLALSTDTQYFGPGTRLTVL.

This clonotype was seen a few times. CDR3 nucleotides: TGTGCCAGCAGCTCGGGACAGGGATACACTGAAGCTTTCTTT. The encoded protein is CASSSGQGYTEAFF. This chain uses TRBV6-1 with TRBJ1-1, with 9 positions matching TRBD1. The CDR3 length is 14 residues. Trimming removed 6 bases from V and 3 bases from J; junction bases left unmatched: 5. Germline CDR1 and CDR2: MNHNS and SASEGT.

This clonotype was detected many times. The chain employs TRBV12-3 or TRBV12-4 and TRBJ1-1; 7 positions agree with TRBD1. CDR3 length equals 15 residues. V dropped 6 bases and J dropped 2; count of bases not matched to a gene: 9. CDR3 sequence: CASSSRTGVNTEAFF. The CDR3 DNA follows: TGTGCCAGCAGCTCTCGGACAGGAGTTAACACTGAAGCTTTCTTT.

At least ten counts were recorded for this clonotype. CDR3 coding DNA: TGCAGTGCTAACCTAGCGGGGAGCACAGATACGCAGTATTTT. Its protein product is CSANLAGSTDTQYF. J is TRBJ2-3 and V is TRBV20-1; 9 bases agree with TRBD2. The CDR3 has 14 residues. V lost 4 bases to trimming and J lost 0 bases; unmatched junction nucleotides: 2. CDR1 is DFQATT and CDR2 is SNEGSKA in the germline V gene (reference sequence).

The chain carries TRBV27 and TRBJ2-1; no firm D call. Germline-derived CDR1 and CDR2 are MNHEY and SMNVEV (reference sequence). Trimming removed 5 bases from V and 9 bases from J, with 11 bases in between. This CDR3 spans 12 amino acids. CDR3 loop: CASSNPVSEQFF. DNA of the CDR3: TGTGCCAGCAGTAACCCGGTATCTGAGCAGTTCTTC.

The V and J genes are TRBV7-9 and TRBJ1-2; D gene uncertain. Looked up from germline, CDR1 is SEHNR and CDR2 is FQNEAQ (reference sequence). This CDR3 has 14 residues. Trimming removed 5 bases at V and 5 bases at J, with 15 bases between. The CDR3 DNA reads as TGTGCCAGCAGCGGTAAGGCCGATGGGTATGGCTACACCTTC. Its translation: CASSGKADGYGYTF.

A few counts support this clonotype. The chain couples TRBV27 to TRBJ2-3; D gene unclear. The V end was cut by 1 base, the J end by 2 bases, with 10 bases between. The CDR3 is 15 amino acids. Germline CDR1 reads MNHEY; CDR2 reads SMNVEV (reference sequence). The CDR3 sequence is CASSLLASPTDTQYF. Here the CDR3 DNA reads TGTGCCAGCAGTTTATTGGCCAGCCCCACAGATACGCAGTATTTT.

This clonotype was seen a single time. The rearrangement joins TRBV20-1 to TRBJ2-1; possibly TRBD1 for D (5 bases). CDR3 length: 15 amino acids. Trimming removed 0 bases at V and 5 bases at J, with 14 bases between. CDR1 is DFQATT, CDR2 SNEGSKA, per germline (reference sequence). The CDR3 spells CSARELGLRDNEQFF. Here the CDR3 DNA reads TGCAGTGCTAGAGAGCTGGGGCTACGGGACAATGAGCAGTTCTTC.

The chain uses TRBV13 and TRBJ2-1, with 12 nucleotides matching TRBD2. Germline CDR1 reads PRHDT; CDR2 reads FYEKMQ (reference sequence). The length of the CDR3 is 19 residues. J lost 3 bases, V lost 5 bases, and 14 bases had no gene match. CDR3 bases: TGTGCCAGCAGCCCCGAGACTAGCGGGGGCCGAGACCACTACAATGAGCAGTTCTTC. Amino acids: CASSPETSGGRDHYNEQFF.